The clone carrying this TCR beta chain appeared once. Its antigen is not identified. This record belongs to a study of cytomegalovirus exposure and HLA in healthy donors. Findings and limits, study-wide: The records held CMV serostatus as the only immune exposure information. One cluster of highly shared sequence variants probably arose as a sequencing artifact. There were several of the most significant clusters that appeared linked to common viral pathogens in a later analysis. HLA restriction was apparent for most CMV-associated TCR beta chains in a later analysis.

The PCR used 60 Vbeta and 13 Jbeta primers. The repertoire was sequenced with immunoSEQ multiplex PCR; TCRdb's copy has only in-frame clones and lacks some. The table has 100,000 to 150,000 clones, around 67% seen once. CDR3 length: 15 amino acids. Germline V CDR1 and CDR2: SGHDT, YYEEEE. V was clipped by 4 bases and J by 6 bases, with 18 bases between them. Sequencing used PBMCs. This clonotype originated in a woman in her thirties or forties in good health and CMV-seronegative. The chain employs TRBV5-6 and TRBJ2-3, with unresolved D. The CDR3 here is CASSRRVSVGDTQYF. CDR3 nucleotide sequence: TGTGCCAGCAGCCGCCGGGTCTCCGTTGGGGATACGCAGTATTTT.